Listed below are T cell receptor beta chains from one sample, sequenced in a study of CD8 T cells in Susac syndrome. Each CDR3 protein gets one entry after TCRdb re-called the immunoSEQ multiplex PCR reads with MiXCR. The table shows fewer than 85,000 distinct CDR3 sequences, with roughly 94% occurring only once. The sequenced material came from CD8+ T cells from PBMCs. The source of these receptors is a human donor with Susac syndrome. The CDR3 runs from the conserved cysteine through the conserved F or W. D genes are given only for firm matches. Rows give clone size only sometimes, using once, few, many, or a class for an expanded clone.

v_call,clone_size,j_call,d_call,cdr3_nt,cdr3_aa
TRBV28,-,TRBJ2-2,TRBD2,TGTGCCAGCAGTCTTCAAGCGGGGGGATTTTTCACCGGGGAGCTGTTTTTT,CASSLQAGGFFTGELFF
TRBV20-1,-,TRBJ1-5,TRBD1,TGCAGTGCTAGAGCTGCCGGGACAGGGGGCGCCGGTCAGCCCCAGCATTTT,CSARAAGTGGAGQPQHF
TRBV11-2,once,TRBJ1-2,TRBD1,TGTGCCAGCCTGGGAGGGGGCCTCTATGGCTACACCTTC,CASLGGGLYGYTF
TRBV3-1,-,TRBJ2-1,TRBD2,TGTGCCAGCAGCCATCCTCGACTAGCGGGCCCTAGGGATGAGCAGTTCTTC,CASSHPRLAGPRDEQFF
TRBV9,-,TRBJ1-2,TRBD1,TGTGCCAGCAGCGGGGACAGGGGGACCTTC,CASSGDRGTF
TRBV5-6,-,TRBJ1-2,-,TGTGCCAGCAGCTGGTCGGGGACACCGCGAACCAACTATGGCTACACCTTC,CASSWSGTPRTNYGYTF
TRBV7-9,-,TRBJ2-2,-,TGTGCCAGCAGCGCGGCCACCGACACCGGGGAGCTGTTTTTT,CASSAATDTGELFF
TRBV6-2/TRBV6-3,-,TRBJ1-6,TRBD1,TGTGCCAGCAGTTACTCCCGGACAGGGGGTCTTTCACCCCTCCACTTT,CASSYSRTGGLSPLHF
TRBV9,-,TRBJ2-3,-,TGTGCCAGCAGCGTAGCGACTAGTACAGATACGCAGTATTTT,CASSVATSTDTQYF
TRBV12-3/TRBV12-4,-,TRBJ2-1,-,TGTGCCAGCAGCAAAACAGGGCCGGACAATGAGCAGTTCTTC,CASSKTGPDNEQFF
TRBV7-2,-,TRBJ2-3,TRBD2,TGTGCCAGCAGCTTACGGCTAGCGGGGGTGTACACAGATACGCAGTATTTT,CASSLRLAGVYTDTQYF
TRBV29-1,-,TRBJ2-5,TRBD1,TGCAGCGTTAGAGGACAGGGCAAAGGAGAGACCCAGTACTTC,CSVRGQGKGETQYF
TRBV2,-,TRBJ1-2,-,TGTGCCAGCAGTCGGGGGGACGGCTACACCTTC,CASSRGDGYTF
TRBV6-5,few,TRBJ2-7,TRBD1,TGTGCCAGCAGCCTCGGACAGGGGCTAAGCTACGAGCAGTACTTC,CASSLGQGLSYEQYF
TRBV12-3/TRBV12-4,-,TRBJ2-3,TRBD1,TGTGCCAGCAGGTGGACAGGGCTTGGTGAAGATACGCAGTATTTT,CASRWTGLGEDTQYF
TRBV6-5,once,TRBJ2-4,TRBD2,TGTGCCAGCGGGGGAGGGAAGGGTATTAATAACATTCAGTACTTC,CASGGGKGINNIQYF
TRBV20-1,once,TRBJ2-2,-,TGCAGTGCTAGAGTGCGAGATAACACCGGGGAGCTGTTTTTT,CSARVRDNTGELFF
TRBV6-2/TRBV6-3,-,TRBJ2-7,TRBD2,TGTGCCAGCAGTTACTCTCGACTAGCGGGGGACTACGAGCAGTACTTC,CASSYSRLAGDYEQYF
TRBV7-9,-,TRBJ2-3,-,TGTGCCAGCAGCGTCCCCGGGGGCACAGATACGCAGTATTTT,CASSVPGGTDTQYF
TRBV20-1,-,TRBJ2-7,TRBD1,TGCAGTGCTAGACCCGGACAGGGGAAATCCTACGAGCAGTACTTC,CSARPGQGKSYEQYF
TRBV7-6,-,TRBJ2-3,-,TGTGCCAGCAGCCAGGGGGGCCTAGCACGCACAGATACGCAGTATTTT,CASSQGGLARTDTQYF
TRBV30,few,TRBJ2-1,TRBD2,TGTGCCTGGAGCTTCGGGGGGGCCAATGAGCAGTTCTTC,CAWSFGGANEQFF
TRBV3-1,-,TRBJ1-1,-,TGTGCCAGCAGCCATCCAAGGGAGAGAGCTTTCTTT,CASSHPRERAFF
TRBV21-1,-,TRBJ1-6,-,TGTGCCAGCAGCCCCCCGAGGGGGAGCTCCTATAATTCACCCCTCCACTTT,CASSPPRGSSYNSPLHF
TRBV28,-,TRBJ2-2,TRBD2,TGTGCCAGCACCGCTGGGGGGGAGTACGCCGGGGAGCTGTTTTTT,CASTAGGEYAGELFF
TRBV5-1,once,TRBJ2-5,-,TGCGCCAGCAGCTTGGTCGAGGGAGAGAGTCAAGAGACCCAGTACTTC,CASSLVEGESQETQYF
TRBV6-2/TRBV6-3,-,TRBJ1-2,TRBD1,TGTGCCAGCAGTTACTTCGTTATCCGGCCGGGACAGGCGTACTATGGCTACACCTTC,CASSYFVIRPGQAYYGYTF
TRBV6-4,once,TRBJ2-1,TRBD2,TGTGCCAGCAGTGCGAGCGGGGGGGCCGGCTACAATGAGCAGTTCTTC,CASSASGGAGYNEQFF
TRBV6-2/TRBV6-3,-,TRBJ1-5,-,TGTGCCAGCAGTTACGATGGGATGAGGAGACCGGATCAGCCCCAGCATTTT,CASSYDGMRRPDQPQHF
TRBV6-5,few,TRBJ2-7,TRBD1,TGTGCCAGCAGTTCGCGACAGGGGGTGAACGAGCAGTACTTC,CASSSRQGVNEQYF
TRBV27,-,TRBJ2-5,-,TGTGCCAGCAGTTTTTTACGGGTCGTTCGGATGACCCAGTACTTC,CASSFLRVVRMTQYF
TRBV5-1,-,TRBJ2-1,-,TGCGCCAGCAGCTTGGCCGTCGCTAGCGTCGATGAGCAGTTCTTC,CASSLAVASVDEQFF
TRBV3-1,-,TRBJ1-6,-,TGTGCCAGCAGCCAAGATACACCGCTGAGCTCCTATAATTCACCCCTCCACTTT,CASSQDTPLSSYNSPLHF
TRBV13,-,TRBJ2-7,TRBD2,TGTGCCAGCAGTTACGGGACTAGCGGGGGGTCCACCTACGAGCAGTACTTC,CASSYGTSGGSTYEQYF